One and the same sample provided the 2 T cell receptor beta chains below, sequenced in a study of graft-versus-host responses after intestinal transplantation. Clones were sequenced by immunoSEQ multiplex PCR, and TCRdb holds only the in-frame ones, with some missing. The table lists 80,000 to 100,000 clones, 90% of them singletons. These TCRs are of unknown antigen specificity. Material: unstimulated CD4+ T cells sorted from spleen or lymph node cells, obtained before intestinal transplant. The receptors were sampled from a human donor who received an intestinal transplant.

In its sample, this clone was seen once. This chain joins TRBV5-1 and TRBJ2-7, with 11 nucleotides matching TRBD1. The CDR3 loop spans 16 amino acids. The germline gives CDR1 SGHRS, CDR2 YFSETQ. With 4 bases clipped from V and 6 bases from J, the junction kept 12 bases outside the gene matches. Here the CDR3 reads CASSPPTGTGGGEQYF. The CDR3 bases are TGCGCCAGCAGCCCTCCAACCGGGACAGGGGGAGGCGAGCAGTACTTC.

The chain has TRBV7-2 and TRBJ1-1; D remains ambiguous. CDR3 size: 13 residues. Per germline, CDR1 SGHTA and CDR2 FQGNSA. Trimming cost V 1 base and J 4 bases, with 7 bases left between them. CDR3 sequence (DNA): TGTGCCAGCAGCTTAGTGTCAGTCACTGAAGCTTTCTTT. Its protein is CASSLVSVTEAFF.